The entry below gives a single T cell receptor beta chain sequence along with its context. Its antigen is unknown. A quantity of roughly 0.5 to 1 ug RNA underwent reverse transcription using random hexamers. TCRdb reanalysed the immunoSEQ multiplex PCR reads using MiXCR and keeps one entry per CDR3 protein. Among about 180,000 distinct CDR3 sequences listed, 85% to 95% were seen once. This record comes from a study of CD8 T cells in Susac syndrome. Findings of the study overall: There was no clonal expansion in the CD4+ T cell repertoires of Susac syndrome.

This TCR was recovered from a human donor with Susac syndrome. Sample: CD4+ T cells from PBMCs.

CDR3 sequence: CASTPAGTLELTQYF. The CDR3 region has the DNA TGTGCCAGCACCCCCGCCGGGACACTAGAACTTACGCAGTATTTT. The chain joins TRBV12-3 or TRBV12-4 to TRBJ2-3, with TRBD1 as a possible D gene (6 bases). The germline V and J ends were trimmed by 7 bases and 8 bases, with 22 bases remaining between them. This CDR3 region has 15 residues.